The rows below give T cell receptor beta chains drawn from one sample of a study of T cell responses to AZD1222 COVID-19 vaccine. The table came from immunoSEQ multiplex PCR; TCRdb's copy has only in-frame clones and leaves some out. The sample contains roughly 120,000 clones, 94% of which appear only once. Sequencing was performed on peripheral blood, taken 28 days after the second AZD1222 dose. Receptor source: an adult who received the AZD1222 COVID-19 vaccine. The CDR3 runs from the conserved cysteine through the conserved F or W. Each record gives: CDR3 length, clone size, V gene, CDR3 protein. Not every row has a clone size; where given, it reads once, few, many or a size class.

>17|once|TRBV6-6
CASSPWDTSSGANVLTF
>12|-|TRBV27
CASSPDASEAFF
>12|-|TRBV30
CAWRHRVDEAFF
>15|-|TRBV5-4
CASTTGTSRTGELFF
>14|-|TRBV6-6
CASSYGGNNQPQHF
>13|-|TRBV12-3/TRBV12-4
CASNIGDSYGYTF
>17|-|TRBV5-1
CASSLIHTGLGNGELFF
>16|once|TRBV11-1
CASSPDSGDFWETQYF
>14|-|TRBV3-1/TRBV3-2
CASSLGSQSDTQYF
>14|-|TRBV7-9
CASSFPGPSYEQYF
>13|-|TRBV7-6
CASSSGGADGYTF
>14|-|TRBV27
CASSLSRFPHGYTF
>12|-|TRBV12-3/TRBV12-4
CASRQPPESYTF
>13|-|TRBV15
CATGKGERGKLFF
>12|-|TRBV29-1
CSVDRGGDEQFF
>13|once|TRBV5-4
CASSIGGNQPQHF
>12|-|TRBV5-1
CASSFSGETQYF